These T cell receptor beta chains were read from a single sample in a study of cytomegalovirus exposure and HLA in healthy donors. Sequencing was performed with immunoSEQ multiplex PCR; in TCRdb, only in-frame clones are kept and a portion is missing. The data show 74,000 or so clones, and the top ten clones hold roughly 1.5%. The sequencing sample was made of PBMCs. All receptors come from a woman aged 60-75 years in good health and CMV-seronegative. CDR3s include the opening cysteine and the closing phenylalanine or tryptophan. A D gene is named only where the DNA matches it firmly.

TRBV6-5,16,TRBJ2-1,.,CASSYGRAPSYNEQFF,TGTGCCAGCAGTTACGGTCGAGCCCCCTCCTACAATGAGCAGTTCTTC
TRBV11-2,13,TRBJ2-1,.,CASSLGAYNEQFF,TGTGCCAGCAGCTTAGGGGCTTACAATGAGCAGTTCTTC
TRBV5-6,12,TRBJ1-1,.,CASSLTGTGAFF,TGTGCCAGCAGCTTGACGGGAACGGGAGCTTTCTTT
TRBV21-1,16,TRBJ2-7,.,CASSKRRQGEAYEQYF,TGTGCCAGCAGCAAAAGGCGACAGGGGGAGGCCTACGAGCAGTACTTC
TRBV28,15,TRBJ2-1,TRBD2,CASSPGVAGIYEQFF,TGTGCCAGCAGTCCCGGGGTAGCGGGAATTTATGAGCAGTTCTTC
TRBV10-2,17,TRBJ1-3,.,CASSESEAPLSGNTIYF,TGCGCCAGCAGTGAGTCAGAGGCCCCCCTCTCTGGAAACACCATATATTTT
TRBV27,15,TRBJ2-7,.,CASSLTGTDRYEQYF,TGTGCCAGCAGTCTAACCGGGACTGACCGCTACGAGCAGTACTTC
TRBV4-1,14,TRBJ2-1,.,CASSQALANGEQFF,TGCGCCAGCAGCCAAGCACTAGCCAACGGTGAGCAGTTCTTC
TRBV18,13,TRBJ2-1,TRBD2,CAEREALYNEQFF,TGCGCTGAGCGGGAGGCTCTCTACAATGAGCAGTTCTTC
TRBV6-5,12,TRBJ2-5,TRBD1,CAAWTGTGEQYF,TGTGCCGCCTGGACAGGGACGGGTGAGCAGTACTTC
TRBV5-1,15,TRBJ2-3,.,CASSPPLVEADTQYF,TGCGCCAGCAGTCCCCCCCTAGTTGAGGCGGATACGCAGTATTTT
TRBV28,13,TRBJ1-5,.,CASSPPGNQPQHF,TGTGCCAGCAGCCCCCCCGGCAATCAGCCCCAGCATTTT
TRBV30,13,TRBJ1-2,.,CAWSPGALYGYTF,TGTGCCTGGAGCCCAGGGGCCCTCTATGGCTACACCTTC
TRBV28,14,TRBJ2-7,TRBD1,CASTLTGTGGGQYF,TGTGCCAGCACCCTTACAGGGACAGGGGGCGGGCAGTACTTC
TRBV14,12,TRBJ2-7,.,CASTPVIYEQYF,TGTGCCAGCACCCCGGTCATTTACGAGCAGTACTTC
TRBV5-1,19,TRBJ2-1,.,CASSHMGQRAGPGYDEQFF,TGCGCCAGCAGCCACATGGGACAGCGAGCGGGTCCCGGGTATGATGAGCAGTTCTTC
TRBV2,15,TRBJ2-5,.,CASSGQGQNQETQYF,TGTGCCTCTAGCGGGCAGGGACAGAACCAAGAGACCCAGTACTTC
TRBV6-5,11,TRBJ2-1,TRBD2,CASSRREEQFF,TGTGCCAGCTCTAGGCGGGAGGAGCAGTTCTTC
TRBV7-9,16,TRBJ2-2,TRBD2,CASSLNPSGSAGELFF,TGTGCCAGCAGCTTAAACCCTAGCGGGAGTGCCGGGGAGCTGTTTTTT
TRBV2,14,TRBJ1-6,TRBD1,CATGDSSYNSPLHF,TGTGCCACCGGGGACAGCTCCTATAATTCACCCCTCCACTTT
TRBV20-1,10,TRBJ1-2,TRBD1,CSPGDRVYTF,TGCAGTCCAGGGGACAGGGTTTACACCTTC
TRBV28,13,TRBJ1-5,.,CASNWQNNQPQHF,TGTGCCAGCAATTGGCAGAACAATCAGCCCCAGCATTTT
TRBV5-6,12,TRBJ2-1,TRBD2,CASSRLAPEQFF,TGTGCCAGCAGCCGACTAGCTCCTGAGCAGTTCTTC
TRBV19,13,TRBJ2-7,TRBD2,CATRSGMSYEQYF,TGTGCCACCCGCAGCGGGATGTCCTACGAGCAGTACTTC
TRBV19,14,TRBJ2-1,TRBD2,CASRGLAAYNEQFF,TGTGCCAGTAGGGGACTAGCGGCCTACAATGAGCAGTTCTTC
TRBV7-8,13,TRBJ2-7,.,CASSGLGADEQYF,TGTGCCAGCTCAGGGTTGGGGGCTGACGAGCAGTACTTC
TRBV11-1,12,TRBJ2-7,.,CASSQTEYEQYF,TGTGCCAGCAGCCAGACGGAGTACGAGCAGTACTTC
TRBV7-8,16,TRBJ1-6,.,CASSLVQGSYNSPLHF,TGTGCCAGCAGCTTAGTTCAGGGCTCCTATAATTCACCCCTCCACTTT
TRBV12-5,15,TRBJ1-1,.,CASGLVVWGPPEAFF,TGTGCTAGTGGTTTGGTAGTTTGGGGCCCTCCTGAAGCTTTCTTT
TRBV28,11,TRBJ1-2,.,CAITGNYGYTF,TGTGCCATCACAGGGAACTATGGCTACACCTTC
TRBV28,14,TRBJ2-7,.,CASARDLPPYEQYF,TGTGCCAGCGCGCGGGACTTGCCGCCCTACGAGCAGTACTTC
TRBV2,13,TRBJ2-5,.,CASSRQTQETQYF,TGTGCCAGCTCGCGACAGACTCAAGAGACCCAGTACTTC
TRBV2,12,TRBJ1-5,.,CASSGNNQPQHF,TGTGCCAGCTCAGGGAACAATCAGCCCCAGCATTTT
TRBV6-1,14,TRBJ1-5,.,CASSETHVNQPQHF,TGTGCCAGCAGTGAAACACACGTCAATCAGCCCCAGCATTTT
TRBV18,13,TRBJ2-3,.,CATTGQTTDTQYF,TGTGCCACCACCGGACAGACTACAGATACGCAGTATTTT
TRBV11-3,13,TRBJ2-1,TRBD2,CASRLAGAGEQFF,TGTGCCAGCAGACTAGCGGGAGCAGGTGAGCAGTTCTTC
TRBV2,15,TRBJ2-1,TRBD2,CASTLGLAGVDEQFF,TGTGCCAGCACCCTCGGGCTAGCGGGAGTCGATGAGCAGTTCTTC
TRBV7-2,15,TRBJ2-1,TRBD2,CASSFRGLAGDEQFF,TGTGCCAGCAGCTTCAGGGGACTAGCGGGTGATGAGCAGTTCTTC
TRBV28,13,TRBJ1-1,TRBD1,CASSTGAYTEAFF,TGTGCCAGCAGCACAGGGGCCTACACTGAAGCTTTCTTT
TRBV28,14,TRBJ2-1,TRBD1,CASTSGTGHNEQFF,TGTGCCAGCACATCCGGGACAGGGCACAATGAGCAGTTCTTC
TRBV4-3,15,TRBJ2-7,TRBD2,CASSQLAGAPYEQYF,TGCGCCAGCAGCCAACTAGCGGGAGCCCCCTACGAGCAGTACTTC
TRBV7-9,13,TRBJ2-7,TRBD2,CASSPDGGDEQYF,TGTGCCAGCAGCCCTGATGGGGGGGACGAGCAGTACTTC
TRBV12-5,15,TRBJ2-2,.,CASALGGVGTGELFF,TGTGCTAGTGCCCTCGGAGGAGTAGGAACCGGGGAGCTGTTTTTT
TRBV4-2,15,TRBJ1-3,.,CASSQERGTGNTIYF,TGTGCCAGCAGCCAAGAGCGCGGGACTGGAAACACCATATATTTT
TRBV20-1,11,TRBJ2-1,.,CSADNYNEQFF,TGCAGTGCGGACAACTACAATGAGCAGTTCTTC
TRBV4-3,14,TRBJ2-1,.,CASSQDWGQGEQFF,TGCGCCAGCAGCCAAGATTGGGGTCAGGGGGAGCAGTTCTTC
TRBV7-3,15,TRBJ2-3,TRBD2,CASSQTSGFTDTQYF,TGTGCCAGCAGCCAAACTAGCGGATTCACAGATACGCAGTATTTT
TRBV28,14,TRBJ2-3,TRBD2,CASHRSGREDTQYF,TGTGCCAGCCATAGGAGCGGGAGGGAGGATACGCAGTATTTT
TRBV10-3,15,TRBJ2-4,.,CAISLDRQAKNIQYF,TGTGCCATCAGTTTAGACAGACAAGCCAAAAACATTCAGTACTTC
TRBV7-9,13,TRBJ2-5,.,CASSSAVRVTQYF,TGTGCCAGCAGCTCGGCCGTCCGGGTGACCCAGTACTTC
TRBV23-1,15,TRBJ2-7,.,CASYFPGVLVYEQYF,TGCGCCTCCTACTTTCCCGGAGTACTTGTCTACGAGCAGTACTTC
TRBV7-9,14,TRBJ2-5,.,CASSLGQVQETQYF,TGTGCCAGCAGCTTAGGACAGGTCCAAGAGACCCAGTACTTC
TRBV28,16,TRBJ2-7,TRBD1,CASSKGTGGSTYEQYF,TGTGCCAGCAGTAAGGGGACAGGGGGCTCTACCTACGAGCAGTACTTC
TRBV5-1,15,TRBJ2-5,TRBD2,CASSLRREIGETQYF,TGCGCCAGCAGCTTGAGGCGGGAGATCGGAGAGACCCAGTACTTC
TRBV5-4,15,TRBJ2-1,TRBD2,CASSHRTSGNNEQFF,TGTGCCAGCAGCCATCGGACTAGCGGAAACAATGAGCAGTTCTTC